The sequence of this T cell receptor (beta chain) was determined in a study of OX40 agonist ivuxolimab in advanced cancers. Concerning this clone itself: Its target is not known.

Measured with immunoSEQ multiplex PCR; TCRdb has only the in-frame clones, and not every one. This repertoire shows about 82,000 clones, over 85% found once; its top ten account for more than 0.3%. Study conclusions and caveats: The work left the antigen specificity of expanded peripheral T cells undetermined. CD4+ and CD8+ T cells in blood underwent clonal expansion by week 6 at 0.1 to 3.0 mg/kg.

Exclusion applied to patients with autoimmune disease history or systemic immunosuppression. Trimming pared 2 bases from V and 5 bases from J, leaving 15 bases between. The CDR3 totals 15 residues. Germline-derived CDR1 and CDR2 are SGHRS and YFSETQ. V gene TRBV5-1 combines with J gene TRBJ2-3; perhaps TRBD1 as D (6 bases). The source is an adult with an advanced solid tumor such as melanoma, head and neck, liver or kidney cancer. This specimen consisted of CD4+ or CD8+ T cells sorted from blood, obtained in a trial of the OX40 agonist ivuxolimab. The CDR3: CASSLSGQIGDTQYF. CDR3 DNA sequence: TGCGCCAGCAGCTTATCAGGACAGATCGGAGATACGCAGTATTTT.